The 18 T cell receptor beta chains given below trace back to one sample, sequenced in a study of control samples from healthy donors and cancer patients. Here immunoSEQ multiplex PCR was the method, and the copy in TCRdb shows in-frame clones only, minus some. The data contain roughly 41,000 clones, about 95% of them singletons. Input material: blood. Every receptor here comes from a man in his 60s in good health.

The chain links TRBV7-3 to TRBJ2-3; 7 nucleotides line up with TRBD2. Germline loops: CDR1 SGHTA, CDR2 FQGTGA. V gave up 5 bases and J gave up 4 bases; unmatched junction bases: 3. The CDR3 totals 13 residues. For the CDR3, the DNA is TGTGCCAGCAGCCTAGCGGCGGCAGATACGCAGTATTTT. Translation: CASSLAAADTQYF.

V and J are TRBV27 and TRBJ2-1, with 14 positions matching TRBD2. After removal of 3 bases from V and 5 bases from J, the junction contained 9 bases not matched to a gene. The length of the CDR3 is 18 residues. CDR1 is MNHEY and CDR2 is SMNVEV in the germline V gene (reference sequence). This CDR3 is CASSLRGTSGRLDNEQFF. The DNA for the CDR3 is TGTGCCAGCAGTTTGCGAGGGACTAGCGGGAGACTCGACAATGAGCAGTTCTTC.

The CDR3 reads CASSFPLAGGKSYNEQFF. DNA of the CDR3: TGTGCCAGCAGCTTCCCACTAGCGGGAGGGAAATCTTACAATGAGCAGTTCTTC. The chain uses TRBV11-2 and TRBJ2-1, with 13 bases matching TRBD2. V shed 3 bases, J shed 4 bases, and the junction held 9 bases outside the gene matches. CDR3 size: 18 residues. Looked up from germline, CDR1 is SGHAT and CDR2 is FQNNGV.

This chain links TRBV18 with TRBJ2-1; D may be TRBD2 (7 bases). V lost 1 base and J 2 bases, leaving 24 bases between the germline ends. The length of the CDR3 is 20 residues. Germline CDR1 is KGHSH and CDR2 is LQKENI. CDR3 coding DNA: TGTGCCAGCTCACCACGGTCTAGCGGAGGGGGAAACCATACCTACAATGAGCAGTTCTTC. Translation: CASSPRSSGGGNHTYNEQFF.

This clone was counted once. This chain uses TRBV7-8 with TRBJ1-6; TRBD1 is a possible D gene (6 bases). The germline V and J ends were trimmed by 6 bases and 6 bases, with 18 bases remaining between them. CDR3 length: 16 amino acids. Germline CDR1 is SGHVS and CDR2 is FQNEAQ. CDR3 sequence reads: CASSPGEDTRNSPLHF. CDR3 nucleotide sequence: TGTGCCAGCAGTCCAGGGGAGGACACACGTAATTCACCCCTCCACTTT.

This clone appeared once. The genes are TRBV5-8 and TRBJ1-1, with 7 bases lining up with TRBD1. The CDR3 length is 12 residues. Per the germline V gene, CDR1 is SGHTS and CDR2 is YDEGEE. The V segment lost 5 bases and the J segment 11 bases; nucleotides outside the gene matches: 9. CDR3 in DNA: TGTGCCAGCAGACTTAGACAGGGATCCGCTTTCTTT. Translated: CASRLRQGSAFF.

The chain joins TRBV12-5 to TRBJ2-7, with unresolved D. CDR1 is LGHNT and CDR2 is FRNRAP in the germline V gene. Between the trimmed V and J ends, which lost 3 bases and 2 bases, there was a span of 14 bases. CDR3 size: 15 residues. The DNA for the CDR3 is TGTGCTAGTGGTTTTTCAGGAACCGGTACCTACGAGCAGTACTTC. This translates into CASGFSGTGTYEQYF.

This clone was seen once. The chain employs TRBV30 and TRBJ1-1; D is perhaps TRBD1 (5 bases). The germline V gene encodes CDR1 GTSNPN and CDR2 SVGIG (reference sequence). Trimming removed 0 bases from V and 5 bases from J, with 13 bases in between. This CDR3 is built from 14 residues. CDR3 coding DNA: TGTGCCTGGAGTGTCTCCCGGGGGAAGACTGAAGCTTTCTTT. It specifies CAWSVSRGKTEAFF.

The chain couples TRBV2 to TRBJ2-7; 8 nucleotides align to TRBD1. CDR1 and CDR2 from the germline V gene are SNHLY and FYNNEI. The J segment lost 1 base and the V segment lost 9 bases, leaving 5 bases of the junction unmatched. CDR3 length equals 13 residues. The CDR3 loop reads CARGTGASYEQYF. Here the CDR3 DNA reads TGTGCCAGAGGGACAGGTGCGTCCTACGAGCAGTACTTC. The full variable domain, in which reference TRBV2 and TRBJ2-7 provide the parts outside the CDR3, is EPEVTQTPSHQVTQMGQEVILRCVPISNHLYFYWYRQILGQKVEFLVSFYNNEISEKSEIFDDQFSVERPDGSNFTLKIRSTKLEDSAMYFCARGTGASYEQYFGPGTRLTVT.

The CDR3 sequence is CASSSTRGQNTDTQYF. The CDR3 nucleotides read TGTGCCAGCAGTTCCACGCGGGGCCAGAACACAGATACGCAGTATTTT. The chain employs TRBV6-2 or TRBV6-3 and TRBJ2-3, with D possibly TRBD2 on 6 matching bases. V lost 4 bases to trimming and J lost 2 bases, with 16 bases between them. Germline values: CDR1 MNHEY, CDR2 SVGEGT. The CDR3 runs to 16 residues.

DNA of the CDR3: TGTGCCAGTAGTATAGGATGGGACAGGCCTGAAGCTTTCTTT. Encoded protein: CASSIGWDRPEAFF. The chain combines TRBV19 with TRBJ1-1, with TRBD1 matching over 8 bases. The germline V gene encodes CDR1 LNHDA and CDR2 SQIVND (reference sequence). V gave up 1 base and J gave up 6 bases; unmatched junction bases: 4. The CDR3 loop spans 14 amino acids. Combining the CDR3 with reference TRBV19 and TRBJ1-1 gives the whole variable domain DGGITQSPKYLFRKEGQNVTLSCEQNLNHDAMYWYRQDPGQGLRLIYYSQIVNDFQKGDIAEGYSVSREKKESFPLTVTSAQKNPTAFYLCASSIGWDRPEAFFGQGTRLTVV.

V and J are TRBV5-8 and TRBJ1-5; D is ambiguous. This CDR3 spans 15 amino acids. V was trimmed by 4 bases and J by 5 bases, leaving 16 bases between them. From germline, CDR1 is SGHTS and CDR2 YDEGEE. CDR3 amino acids: CASSAKMGVYQPQHF. In DNA, the CDR3 is TGTGCCAGCAGCGCGAAAATGGGTGTTTATCAGCCCCAGCATTTT.

The chain links TRBV5-8 to TRBJ2-1; 11 bases line up with TRBD2. Germline trimming cut 4 bases from V and 2 bases from J; bases unmatched to any gene: 8. From germline, CDR1 is SGHTS and CDR2 YDEGEE. The length of the CDR3 is 17 residues. Here the CDR3 DNA reads TGTGCCAGCAGCCACGGACTAGCGGGTGACCCCTACAATGAGCAGTTCTTC. Its protein is CASSHGLAGDPYNEQFF.

The chain combines TRBV11-2 with TRBJ1-5, with TRBD1 as a possible D gene (5 bases). CDR3 length: 14 residues. Trimming stripped 5 bases from V and 6 bases from J, with 14 bases between. CDR1 and CDR2 from the germline V gene are SGHAT and FQNNGV. In nucleotides, the CDR3 is TGTGCCAGCAGCCCCGGGAGGGGCGGTCAGCCCCAGCATTTT. Amino acids: CASSPGRGGQPQHF. Looking up the rest from reference TRBV11-2 and TRBJ1-5 gives the full variable domain: EAGVAQSPRYKIIEKRQSVAFWCNPISGHATLYWYQQILGQGPKLLIQFQNNGVVDDSQLPKDRFSAERLKGVDSTLKIQPAKLEDSAVYLCASSPGRGGQPQHFGDGTRLSIL.

The chain employs TRBV10-3 and TRBJ1-2; 8 nucleotides match TRBD1. The CDR3 loop spans 15 amino acids. V trimming: 2 bases; J trimming: 8 bases; junction bases outside the gene matches: 10. Germline loops: CDR1 ENHRY, CDR2 SYGVKD. CDR3 protein: CAISELQGDPSGYTF. The DNA for the CDR3 is TGTGCCATCAGTGAGCTACAGGGGGATCCTTCAGGCTACACCTTC.

The V gene is TRBV18, the J gene TRBJ2-1; 11 bases line up with TRBD2. The CDR3 extends over 16 amino acids. Germline CDR1 reads KGHSH; CDR2 reads LQKENI. The J segment lost 5 bases and the V segment lost 5 bases, leaving 8 bases of the junction unmatched. Here the CDR3 DNA reads TGTGCCAGCTCAAGTCTGGGACTAGCGGAGGACAATGAGCAGTTCTTC. This codes for CASSSLGLAEDNEQFF.

V gene TRBV14 combines with J gene TRBJ2-2; D unresolved. Germline CDR1 is SGHDN and CDR2 is FVKESK. CDR3 length: 15 amino acids. V was cut by 2 bases and J by 5 bases, with 12 bases left in between. CDR3 bases: TGTGCCAGCAGCCAATGGGTTGGAGATACCGGGGAGCTGTTTTTT. Translating it yields CASSQWVGDTGELFF.

V usage is TRBV2 and J usage is TRBJ1-5; the match to TRBD1 covers 7 bases. With V trimmed by 5 bases and J by 0 bases, 7 bases remained unmatched. Germline loops: CDR1 SNHLY, CDR2 FYNNEI. The CDR3 spans 16 residues. The CDR3 bases are TGTGCCAGCAGTACACAGGGGATCTATAGCAATCAGCCCCAGCATTTT. Protein: CASSTQGIYSNQPQHF.